This T cell receptor (beta chain) was identified during a study of blood T cell repertoires in COVID-19. Produced via immunoSEQ multiplex PCR; TCRdb's table is partial and in-frame only. In the table there are about 100,000 clones, 90% of which are singletons. The trim removed 5 bases at V and 2 bases at J, leaving 6 bases unmatched. Germline V CDR1 and CDR2: SGHNT, YENEEA. The CDR3 runs 15 residues. This TCR was sampled from a man aged 50 to 60 with acute or convalescent COVID-19. The sequenced material came from peripheral blood. The rearrangement links TRBV11-3 to TRBJ1-1, with 9 bases lining up with TRBD1. The CDR3 reads CASSLRDRANTEAFF. The CDR3, as DNA: TGTGCCAGCAGCCTCCGGGACAGGGCCAACACTGAAGCTTTCTTT.